The clone carrying this T cell receptor (beta chain) was seen only a few times. The CDR3 runs to 14 residues. Trimming removed 0 bases from V and 4 bases from J; junction bases left unmatched: 1. Germline V gene sequence: CDR1 SGDLS, CDR2 YYNGEE. Unique molecular identifiers were affixed to discrete cDNA molecules within the library. TCRdb recomputed calls from the RACE reads with MiXCR, one row per CDR3 protein. The sample includes 300,000 to 450,000 distinct CDR3 sequences, roughly 5.3% of them seen just once. Documented time point: pre-sensitization, week 0. The treatment was: therapeutic diphenylcyclopropenone sensitization with weekly scalp DPC. The sample originates from a study of human T cells and chemical hapten exposure. About the study: Skin on the upper inner arm, approximately 2 cm by approximately 2 cm in size, was sensitized with 2% DPC.

The clonotype originates from a woman in her fifties or sixties with alopecia areata. Some clones in this sample may be carry-over from other donors' samples. This chain connects TRBV9 to TRBJ2-1, with TRBD1 matching 7 bases. The sample consisted of whole blood, taken in connection with sensitization to the hapten diphenylcyclopropenone (DPC). The CDR3 loop reads CASSVGDSYNEQFF. CDR3 DNA: TGTGCCAGCAGCGTAGGGGACAGTTACAATGAGCAGTTCTTC.